The TCR beta chain described here comes from a study of blood T cell repertoires in COVID-19. Looking at the study overall: The samples span acute and convalescent COVID-19 from the United States, Italy and Spain.

The CDR3 runs to 15 residues. V was pared by 4 bases and J by 0 bases, with 10 bases between. Germline CDR1 reads SGHRS; CDR2 reads YFSETQ. In the original analysis: Amplification of reference gene primers provided the estimated nucleated cell counts. This table comes from immunoSEQ multiplex PCR, and its TCRdb copy is limited to in-frame clones, with some not included. V and J calls and clone size are as listed in that table; D and trimming were resolved from the DNA. The sample has 210,000 or so clones, approximately 80% seen once; the top ten hold around 4%. The J gene is TRBJ2-2, the V gene TRBV5-1; a possible D gene is TRBD1 (5 bases). This receptor was taken from a man between 25 and 39 years old with acute COVID-19. The sequenced sample consisted of PBMCs or T cells enriched from blood (not recorded which). The CDR3 DNA reads as TGCGCCAGCAGCGGCAGGACATCGAACACCGGGGAGCTGTTTTTT. It codes for CASSGRTSNTGELFF.